The clone carrying this TCR beta chain was found once. Antigen unknown. The treatment was: about 20 received Ad26.COV2.S at low or high dose, single or two shots; roughly five received placebo; per-sample allocation not given. Day 63 after the first vaccine or placebo injection was the time point for sampling. The individual, an adult aged 18-55 years, was a donor in Boston. Only in-frame clones appear in the TCRdb table, and some are missing; sequencing was by immunoSEQ multiplex PCR. Of roughly 350,000 clones in the sample, 88% are singletons; the top ten hold 6.4%. This record comes from a study of Ad26.COV2.S vaccination and SARS-CoV-2 variants. Study-wide background: This donor came from the COV1001 trial of Ad26.COV2.S. Donor got 5x10^10 or 1x10^11 viral particles of Ad26.COV2.S. Findings of the study overall: Comparable non-spike TCR breadth was observed in vaccine and placebo recipients.

The CDR3 is 14 amino acids. V shed 4 bases and J 7 bases; nucleotides not matched to a gene: 10. Germline assignment: CDR1 SGDLS and CDR2 YYNGEE. The sequencing here drew on peripheral blood, taken in a trial of Ad26.COV2.S vaccine versus placebo. This TCR derives from a person between 18 and 65 years old who received the Ad26.COV2.S COVID-19 vaccine or a placebo. The rearrangement uses TRBV9 and TRBJ2-7; 8 bases fit TRBD1. The CDR3 is CASSTLGQAREQYF. The CDR3 DNA sequence: TGTGCCAGCAGCACCCTGGGACAGGCGAGGGAGCAGTACTTC. The full variable domain, completed using reference TRBV9 and TRBJ2-7, is DSGVTQTPKHLITATGQRVTLRCSPRSGDLSVYWYQQSLDQGLQFLIQYYNGEERAKGNILERFSAQQFPDLHSELNLSSLELGDSALYFCASSTLGQAREQYFGPGTRLTVT.